This T cell receptor beta chain was observed in a study of CD8 T cells in ankylosing spondylitis. On this clonotype itself: The antigen is unknown.

General study results and limits: Disease-associated clones were CD8+ and fairly uncommon in peripheral blood. Ankylosing spondylitis blood seemed to carry a telltale TCR beta motif made of roughly eight highly homologous variants. From matched ankylosing spondylitis synovial fluid, disease-linked clones were reportedly recovered at significantly enriched levels. Both synovial fluid and blood in reactive arthritis had previously been reported to carry some motif variants.

For TCR beta, libraries came from quantitative 5'-RACE with molecular barcodes. TCRdb itself ran the 5' RACE reads through MiXCR, one entry per CDR3 protein. The profile shows approximately 440,000 distinct CDR3 sequences, about 15% of them singletons. The clonotype was recovered from a male donor with ankylosing spondylitis. The sequenced sample was blood, either unsorted or a sorted T cell fraction (not recorded which).

The CDR3: CSVGGSRESDTQYF. The CDR3 bases are TGCAGCGTTGGAGGGAGCCGCGAGTCAGATACGCAGTATTTT. The chain combines TRBV29-1 with TRBJ2-3, with a tentative D call TRBD2 (5 bases). V was pared by 4 bases and J by 4 bases, with 15 bases between. Per germline, CDR1 SQVTM and CDR2 ANQGSEA. The CDR3 loop spans 14 amino acids.